This is a list of T cell receptor beta chains from one sample in a study of identical twins. TCRdb called the 5' RACE reads again in MiXCR, with one record for every CDR3 protein. The sample records about 730,000 distinct CDR3 sequences, approximately 22% being singletons. The same data also went into a second study, on T cells expressing NK-cell markers.

Sequencing was performed on PBMCs. The receptors shown here come from a woman between 18 and 30 years old in good health. Each CDR3 is given with its conserved first and last residue. D genes are given only for firm matches. Not all rows give a size; the values are once, few, many and, for expanded clones, a class.

j_call | d_call | v_call | clone_size | cdr3_aa | cdr3_nt
TRBJ1-1 | - | TRBV9 | - | CASRNEQDGGTEAFF | TGTGCCAGCAGGAATGAGCAGGACGGAGGCACTGAAGCTTTCTTT
TRBJ2-7 | TRBD2 | TRBV7-2 | many | CASSLASGGVYEQYF | TGTGCCAGCAGCTTGGCTAGCGGGGGAGTTTACGAGCAGTACTTC
TRBJ2-1 | - | TRBV5-6 | - | CASSRLGNSYNEQFF | TGTGCCAGCAGCCGCCTTGGGAACTCCTACAATGAGCAGTTCTTC
TRBJ2-7 | - | TRBV5-6 | many | CASSLGAGAYEQYF | TGTGCCAGCAGCTTAGGGGCAGGGGCCTACGAGCAGTACTTC
TRBJ2-1 | TRBD1 | TRBV7-2 | - | CASSRDRDNEQFF | TGTGCCAGCAGCCGGGACAGGGACAATGAGCAGTTCTTC
TRBJ2-7 | - | TRBV20-1 | - | CSARDLSDSYEQYF | TGCAGTGCTAGAGATCTTTCTGATTCCTACGAGCAGTACTTC
TRBJ1-2 | - | TRBV6-5 | - | CASSYPLRGGGNYGYTF | TGTGCCAGCAGTTACCCGCTACGTGGAGGGGGAAACTATGGCTACACCTTC
TRBJ2-1 | - | TRBV4-2 | - | CASSQVGQGLYNEQFF | TGTGCCAGCAGCCAAGTGGGGCAGGGTCTCTACAATGAGCAGTTCTTC
TRBJ2-3 | TRBD2 | TRBV20-1 | many | CSARRGGEDTQYF | TGCAGTGCTAGGCGGGGGGGTGAGGATACGCAGTATTTT
TRBJ2-1 | - | TRBV20-1 | - | CSAPGPSSYNEQFF | TGCAGTGCTCCGGGTCCGAGCTCCTACAATGAGCAGTTCTTC
TRBJ2-1 | TRBD2 | TRBV5-1 | many | CASSWEGTSSYNEQFF | TGCGCCAGCAGCTGGGAGGGGACCAGTTCCTACAATGAGCAGTTCTTC
TRBJ2-7 | - | TRBV29-1 | - | CSVEDGGLTYEQYF | TGCAGCGTTGAAGATGGGGGCTTAACCTACGAGCAGTACTTC
TRBJ1-1 | - | TRBV20-1 | - | CSARDLVGSLGAFF | TGCAGTGCTAGAGATTTAGTCGGCTCCCTTGGGGCTTTCTTT
TRBJ1-2 | - | TRBV18 | - | CASSLTQSNYGYTF | TGTGCCAGCTCACTTACACAGAGCAACTATGGCTACACCTTC
TRBJ2-7 | - | TRBV4-3 | - | CASSQDLAGEQYF | TGCGCCAGCAGCCAAGATTTAGCAGGCGAGCAGTACTTC
TRBJ2-3 | - | TRBV7-9 | many | CASTLRGDPLDTQYF | TGTGCCAGCACCCTCAGAGGAGATCCCCTAGATACGCAGTATTTT
TRBJ2-3 | - | TRBV5-1 | - | CASSLAGSGSSTDTQYF | TGCGCCAGCAGCTTGGCGGGGTCGGGATCAAGCACAGATACGCAGTATTTT
TRBJ2-3 | - | TRBV20-1 | many | CSAWAVGDTDTQYF | TGCAGTGCATGGGCGGTCGGTGACACAGATACGCAGTATTTT
TRBJ2-1 | - | TRBV10-3 | few | CAISVRGAGSTAGEYNEQFF | TGTGCCATCAGTGTTCGGGGAGCAGGGTCCACAGCAGGGGAATACAATGAGCAGTTCTTC
TRBJ2-3 | TRBD1 | TRBV11-2 | - | CASSAQGRSTDTQYF | TGTGCCAGCAGCGCACAGGGGCGAAGCACAGATACGCAGTATTTT
TRBJ2-7 | - | TRBV12-3/TRBV12-4 | many | CASSVAPFEQYF | TGTGCCAGCAGTGTCGCCCCTTTCGAGCAGTACTTC
TRBJ2-7 | TRBD2 | TRBV6-1 | few | CASRTGTTVYEQYF | TGTGCCAGCAGAACCGGGACTACAGTCTACGAGCAGTACTTC
TRBJ1-2 | TRBD1 | TRBV29-1 | few | CSGGQGATYGYTF | TGCAGCGGCGGACAGGGGGCTACTTATGGCTACACCTTC
TRBJ1-3 | - | TRBV10-3 | - | CAISPSPGPRHGNTIYF | TGTGCCATCTCACCATCCCCAGGACCCAGGCATGGAAACACCATATATTTT